Listed below are T cell receptor beta chains from one sample, sequenced in a study of graft-versus-host responses after intestinal transplantation. Sequencing used immunoSEQ multiplex PCR; TCRdb keeps in-frame clones, though not all of them. The sample carries 90,000 to 150,000 clones, around 95% recorded once. Their antigens are not known. The starting material was unstimulated CD8+ T cells sorted from spleen or lymph node cells, obtained before intestinal transplant. These receptor sequences come from a human donor who received an intestinal transplant. CDR3s include the opening cysteine and the closing phenylalanine or tryptophan. A D gene is named only where the DNA matches it firmly. Clone size, where shown, is once, few, many, or a class for clones that have expanded.

cdr3_nt: TGTGCCTGGGGGGACGTAACAAACACTGAAGCTTTCTTT
cdr3_aa: CAWGDVTNTEAFF
v_call: TRBV30
d_call: -
j_call: TRBJ1-1
clone_size: -

cdr3_nt: TGTGCCAGCAGTAAGTACGAGCAGTACTTC
cdr3_aa: CASSKYEQYF
v_call: TRBV28
d_call: -
j_call: TRBJ2-7
clone_size: -

cdr3_nt: TGCGCCAGCAGCTTACTCCGGGGTAAAGATACGCAGTATTTT
cdr3_aa: CASSLLRGKDTQYF
v_call: TRBV5-1
d_call: -
j_call: TRBJ2-3
clone_size: -

cdr3_nt: TGTGCCAGCAGTCCAGGGGTTACTGAAGCTTTCTTT
cdr3_aa: CASSPGVTEAFF
v_call: TRBV28
d_call: -
j_call: TRBJ1-1
clone_size: once

cdr3_nt: TGTGCCAGTAGTTCGGGCTCTCGGGGCGAGCAGTACTTC
cdr3_aa: CASSSGSRGEQYF
v_call: TRBV19
d_call: -
j_call: TRBJ2-7
clone_size: -

cdr3_nt: TGTGCCAGCAGTCCCGGGACGGCCTCCTACAATGAGCAGTTCTTC
cdr3_aa: CASSPGTASYNEQFF
v_call: TRBV27
d_call: -
j_call: TRBJ2-1
clone_size: -

cdr3_nt: TGTGCCAGCAGTTCCGGGACAGGGAAGTATGGCTACACCTTC
cdr3_aa: CASSSGTGKYGYTF
v_call: TRBV28
d_call: TRBD1
j_call: TRBJ1-2
clone_size: -

cdr3_nt: TGTGCCAGCAGTTTTCGACAGGGGGCGCAGGGAAACACCATATATTTT
cdr3_aa: CASSFRQGAQGNTIYF
v_call: TRBV28
d_call: TRBD1
j_call: TRBJ1-3
clone_size: -

cdr3_nt: TGTGCCAGCAGTTTAATAGCGGGAGTGGCTCTCTACGAGCAGTACTTC
cdr3_aa: CASSLIAGVALYEQYF
v_call: TRBV27
d_call: TRBD2
j_call: TRBJ2-7
clone_size: -

cdr3_nt: TGTGCCAGCAGCTTGGCCCGCGTCCATGAGCAGTTCTTC
cdr3_aa: CASSLARVHEQFF
v_call: TRBV5-6
d_call: -
j_call: TRBJ2-1
clone_size: -

cdr3_nt: TGTGCCAGCAGCTTCCATGAGGGTCGGTACAATGAGCAGTTCTTC
cdr3_aa: CASSFHEGRYNEQFF
v_call: TRBV7-3
d_call: -
j_call: TRBJ2-1
clone_size: -

cdr3_nt: TGTGCCACCCGCGGGGGGCCTAGCCGATTCAATGAGCAGTTCTTC
cdr3_aa: CATRGGPSRFNEQFF
v_call: TRBV18
d_call: TRBD2
j_call: TRBJ2-1
clone_size: -

cdr3_nt: TGTGCCAGCAGCCCAGACAATAGGGGCGAGCAGTACTTC
cdr3_aa: CASSPDNRGEQYF
v_call: TRBV7-9
d_call: -
j_call: TRBJ2-7
clone_size: once

cdr3_nt: TGCGCCAGCAGCCAAGATGGGGGGGCGCTCAGCTATGAGCAGTTCTTC
cdr3_aa: CASSQDGGALSYEQFF
v_call: TRBV4-3
d_call: -
j_call: TRBJ2-1
clone_size: -

cdr3_nt: TGTGCCAGCAGTTCCCATTCGACCTACAATGAGCAGTTCTTC
cdr3_aa: CASSSHSTYNEQFF
v_call: TRBV27
d_call: -
j_call: TRBJ2-1
clone_size: -

cdr3_nt: TGTGCCAGCAGCTTGAGGTACGAGCAGTACTTC
cdr3_aa: CASSLRYEQYF
v_call: TRBV7-9
d_call: -
j_call: TRBJ2-7
clone_size: -